This T cell receptor (beta chain) was found in a study of early T cells in non-severe SARS-CoV-2 infection. A single record per CDR3 protein comes from TCRdb applying MiXCR to the 5' RACE reads. The data show 50,000 to 70,000 distinct CDR3 sequences, approximately 8% seen once. The CDR3 totals 15 residues. Germline V lookup: CDR1 KGHSH, CDR2 LQKENI. V lost 0 bases, J lost 1 base, and 9 bases lay in between. Material: whole blood. The chain couples TRBV18 to TRBJ1-1; D may be TRBD1 (6 bases). This clonotype originated in an adult who was a healthcare worker with PCR-confirmed SARS-CoV-2 infection or an uninfected control (not recorded which). The DNA of the CDR3 is TGTGCCAGCTCACCACCGGGCAGGGGGAACACTGAAGCTTTCTTT. Translation gives CASSPPGRGNTEAFF.